The 27 T cell receptor beta chains below all came from one sample that was sequenced in a study of identical twins. MiXCR was run by TCRdb on the 5' RACE reads, yielding one entry per CDR3 protein. The top ten clones hold approximately 0.96% of a sample with 650,000 to 800,000 distinct CDR3 sequences, 8.6% of them seen once. Separately, the same data were catalogued under a study of yellow fever vaccine responses in identical twins.

The sample was PBMCs. The receptor source for this set is a woman in her late teens or twenties in good health.

This clonotype was observed many times. The V gene is TRBV29-1, the J gene TRBJ2-3; no clear D. With 6 bases removed from V and 3 bases from J, the gap between germline ends came to 13 bases. This CDR3 region has 13 residues. Germline assignment: CDR1 SQVTM and CDR2 ANQGSEA. Here the CDR3 reads CSVGMKRTDTQYF. The CDR3 DNA reads TGCAGCGTCGGTATGAAGCGTACAGATACGCAGTATTTT.

This clonotype has only a few counts. The CDR3 region has the DNA TGTGCCTGGAGTGTATTCCCCGGGGCTGCAGTCTCCTACGAGCAGTACTTC. This codes for CAWSVFPGAAVSYEQYF. The chain carries TRBV30 and TRBJ2-7; D possibly matches TRBD1 or TRBD2 (5 bases each). The CDR3 is made up of 17 amino acids. Trimming cost V 0 bases and J 0 bases, with 18 bases left between them. Germline V gene lookup returns CDR1 GTSNPN and CDR2 SVGIG (reference sequence).

This clonotype occurred many times. This rearrangement joins TRBV7-3 to TRBJ2-1, with 7 bases matching TRBD1. V gave up 2 bases and J gave up 12 bases; unmatched junction bases: 4. The CDR3 totals 12 residues. Per the germline V gene, CDR1 is SGHTA and CDR2 is FQGTGA. The CDR3 coding sequence is TGTGCCAGCAGCTTATCAGGGGGATCGCAGTTCTTC. This codes for CASSLSGGSQFF.

Many counts were recorded for this clonotype. V gene TRBV9 combines with J gene TRBJ2-3; D gene unclear. V was clipped by 4 bases and J by 0 bases, with 18 bases between them. The length of the CDR3 is 17 residues. Germline lookup yields CDR1 SGDLS and CDR2 YYNGEE. CDR3 in amino acids: CASSKGTAERSTDTQYF. The CDR3, as DNA: TGTGCCAGCAGCAAAGGAACAGCTGAGAGAAGCACAGATACGCAGTATTTT. Together with reference TRBV9 and TRBJ2-3, the CDR3 gives the full variable domain: DSGVTQTPKHLITATGQRVTLRCSPRSGDLSVYWYQQSLDQGLQFLIQYYNGEERAKGNILERFSAQQFPDLHSELNLSSLELGDSALYFCASSKGTAERSTDTQYFGPGTRLTVL.

The table lists this clonotype with many counts. The chain links TRBV4-3 to TRBJ2-4, with 11 bases identical to TRBD2. The CDR3 spans 15 residues. The V and J ends lost 0 bases and 10 bases, in that order; junction bases with no gene match: 5. The V gene's germline CDR1 is LGHNA and CDR2 YSLEER. As DNA, the CDR3 is TGCGCCAGCAGCCAAGATACTAGCGGGAGAGTTATTCAGTACTTC. Its protein is CASSQDTSGRVIQYF.

This clonotype showed up just a few times. The CDR3 nucleotides are TGTGCCAGCAGCTCCAGGGTGGGAAACTACGAGCAGTACTTC. It is translated as CASSSRVGNYEQYF. The chain joins TRBV7-2 to TRBJ2-7; a possible D gene is TRBD1 (5 bases). The V gene's germline CDR1 is SGHTA and CDR2 FQGNSA. The CDR3 is 14 residues long. V lost 4 bases to trimming and J lost 3 bases, with 13 bases between them.

This clonotype has a handful of counts. The CDR3 spells CAWDFSTEAFF. DNA for the CDR3: TGTGCCTGGGATTTCAGCACCGAAGCTTTCTTT. The chain recombines TRBV30 with TRBJ1-1; D ambiguous. Germline values: CDR1 GTSNPN, CDR2 SVGIG (reference sequence). The CDR3 extends over 11 amino acids. V was cut by 5 bases and J by 8 bases, with 12 bases left in between.

The chain uses TRBV6-5 and TRBJ2-2; 9 bases line up with TRBD2. The trim removed 2 bases at V and 7 bases at J, leaving 8 bases unmatched. The length of the CDR3 is 16 residues. Germline V gene sequence: CDR1 MNHEY, CDR2 SVGAGI. The CDR3 region is CASSYPSGMRDGELFF. The CDR3 nucleotides are TGTGCCAGCAGTTACCCTAGCGGGATGAGGGACGGGGAGCTGTTTTTT.

At least ten counts were recorded for this clonotype. The chain couples TRBV3-1 to TRBJ2-3, with 8 nucleotides matching TRBD2. After removal of 3 bases from V and 3 bases from J, the junction contained 14 bases not matched to a gene. CDR3 length equals 18 residues. The germline gives CDR1 LGHDT, CDR2 YNNKEL (reference sequence). The CDR3 DNA sequence: TGTGCCAGCAGCCAGAAGCTCATAGCGGGAATTGGGACAGATACGCAGTATTTT. Translated: CASSQKLIAGIGTDTQYF.

This clonotype occurred a few times. The chain employs TRBV27 and TRBJ2-7; 12 positions match TRBD1. The trim removed 10 bases at V and 6 bases at J, leaving 4 bases unmatched. This CDR3 has 12 amino acids. CDR1 MNHEY and CDR2 SMNVEV come from the germline V gene (reference sequence). The CDR3 loop reads CATGQGAREQYF. CDR3 nucleotides: TGTGCCACGGGACAGGGGGCTCGCGAGCAGTACTTC.

This clonotype was detected a few times. Here the CDR3 reads CSVEGNAYEQYF. CDR3 sequence (DNA): TGCAGCGTTGAAGGGAACGCCTACGAGCAGTACTTC. The gene calls are TRBV29-1 and TRBJ2-7; no clear D. CDR1 is SQVTM and CDR2 is ANQGSEA in the germline V gene. This CDR3 has 12 residues. Trimming left V 1 base short and J 2 bases short, with 6 bases between.

This clonotype occurred a few times. This rearrangement joins TRBV5-1 to TRBJ2-1; TRBD2 agrees at 13 bases. The CDR3 runs to 15 residues. Losses at the gene ends were 4 bases for V and 12 bases for J; bases not matched to a gene: 10. Germline V gene lookup returns CDR1 SGHRS and CDR2 YFSETQ. CDR3 DNA: TGCGCCAGCAGCATGATGACTAGCGGGAGGCGGGGGCAGTTCTTC. Its protein is CASSMMTSGRRGQFF.

This clonotype was found a few times. This chain uses TRBV12-3 or TRBV12-4 with TRBJ1-6; the D gene is possibly TRBD1 (5 bases). Trimming removed 5 bases at V and 4 bases at J, with 9 bases between. The CDR3 length is 14 residues. Here the CDR3 reads CASSLGLYNSPLHF. The CDR3 DNA reads as TGTGCCAGCAGTCTGGGACTGTATAATTCACCCCTCCACTTT.

This clonotype was seen a handful of times. The genes are TRBV6-1 and TRBJ2-1, with a possible D match to TRBD2 (6 bases). Per germline, CDR1 MNHNS and CDR2 SASEGT. This CDR3 has 13 amino acids. The V end was cut by 4 bases, the J end by 9 bases, with 13 bases between. Written as DNA, the CDR3 is TGTGCCAGCAGTGCCCCGACTAGTCTTGAGCAGTTCTTC. Protein sequence: CASSAPTSLEQFF.

In this sample, this clonotype turned up a few times. The gene calls are TRBV14 and TRBJ2-7; D assignment may be TRBD1 or TRBD2 (7 bases each). Germline V gene sequence: CDR1 SGHDN, CDR2 FVKESK. The CDR3 runs to 13 residues. With 4 bases removed from V and 11 bases from J, the gap between germline ends came to 18 bases. In DNA form, the CDR3 reads TGTGCCAGCAGCCCCAGGGGGGGGGATTCGGAGTACTTC. It translates to CASSPRGGDSEYF.

At least ten counts were recorded for this clonotype. J is TRBJ2-1 and V is TRBV25-1; D may be TRBD1 (6 bases). This CDR3 is 16 amino acids long. V was cut by 3 bases and J by 2 bases, with 14 bases left in between. Germline-derived CDR1 and CDR2 are MGHDK and SYGVNS. The CDR3 protein is CASSDGNRDPYNEQFF. The CDR3 DNA follows: TGTGCCAGCAGTGACGGCAACAGGGACCCCTACAATGAGCAGTTCTTC.

This chain uses TRBV20-1 with TRBJ2-1; 8 positions agree with TRBD2. The CDR3 contains 15 residues. Germline trimming cut 5 bases from V and 5 bases from J; bases unmatched to any gene: 11. Germline loops: CDR1 DFQATT, CDR2 SNEGSKA (reference sequence). CDR3 region: CSAPTFLAGHNEQFF. The CDR3, as DNA: TGCAGTGCTCCGACCTTCCTAGCGGGCCACAATGAGCAGTTCTTC.

This clonotype was seen a few times. The chain employs TRBV3-1 and TRBJ1-1; TRBD1 might be the D (5 bases). The germline CDR1 and CDR2 sequences are LGHDT and YNNKEL (reference sequence). The V and J ends lost 2 bases and 8 bases respectively, with 24 bases between them. The CDR3 totals 17 residues. As DNA, the CDR3 is TGTGCCAGCAGCCAACAAACTGTCGGGATCGGGGACTCCGAAGCTTTCTTT. As protein: CASSQQTVGIGDSEAFF.

The genes are TRBV4-1 and TRBJ2-5; 11 nucleotides match TRBD2. The CDR3 is 17 residues long. From germline, CDR1 is MGHRA and CDR2 YSYEKL. Unmatched junction bases numbered 13, after V lost 3 bases and J lost 7 bases. The CDR3 protein is CASSHGLAGIQGGTQYF. CDR3 coding DNA: TGCGCCAGCAGCCATGGACTAGCGGGTATCCAAGGTGGGACCCAGTACTTC.

This clonotype showed up many times. Germline is not matched at one junction end, which may reflect a read error. The V gene is TRBV12-3 or TRBV12-4, the J gene TRBJ2-1; 11 bases map to TRBD2. The CDR3 covers 13 residues. The CDR3 loop is CASSLAGGDEQFF. The CDR3 DNA is TGTGCCAGCAGTCTAGCGGGGGGCGATGAGCAGTTCTTC.

This clonotype appeared a few times. The chain links TRBV3-1 to TRBJ1-6; the D gene is possibly TRBD1 (6 bases). CDR1 is LGHDT, CDR2 YNNKEL, per germline (reference sequence). This CDR3 has 16 amino acids. V dropped 0 bases and J dropped 9 bases, with 15 bases sitting between them. The CDR3 region is CASSQDAGVSASPLHF. In nucleotides, the CDR3 is TGTGCCAGCAGCCAAGATGCAGGGGTTTCTGCTTCACCCCTCCACTTT.

This clonotype showed up many times. The chain carries TRBV12-3 or TRBV12-4 and TRBJ1-2, with D perhaps TRBD1 (5 bases). V lost 8 bases to trimming and J lost 3 bases, with 16 bases between them. CDR3 length: 14 amino acids. The DNA for the CDR3 is TGTGCCAGCGGCCCCACCGGACAATACTATGGCTACACCTTC. This encodes CASGPTGQYYGYTF.

The V and J genes are TRBV4-2 and TRBJ2-5, with 7 positions matching TRBD2. The germline CDR1 and CDR2 sequences are LGHNA and YNFKEQ. V was clipped by 5 bases and J by 0 bases; unmatched bases: 6. The CDR3 contains 15 residues. The CDR3, as DNA: TGTGCCAGCAGCTTCTCTAGCGGAGACCAAGAGACCCAGTACTTC. Translation gives CASSFSSGDQETQYF.

The CDR3 here is CASSPSSGWGETQYF. In DNA form, the CDR3 reads TGTGCCAGCAGTCCATCATCTGGATGGGGAGAGACCCAGTACTTC. V is TRBV27 and J is TRBJ2-5; D unclear. V lost 5 bases and J lost 4, with 17 bases in between. Germline V gene lookup returns CDR1 MNHEY and CDR2 SMNVEV (reference sequence). The CDR3 has 15 amino acids.

This clonotype has just a few counts. The rearrangement uses TRBV7-9 and TRBJ2-3, with 7 bases lining up with TRBD2. Germline assignment: CDR1 SEHNR and CDR2 FQNEAQ (reference sequence). With V trimmed by 7 bases and J by 6 bases, 10 bases remained unmatched. The CDR3 sequence is 14 residues long. The CDR3 bases are TGTGCCAGCACGAGGGGAGGGCCACGGGATACGCAGTATTTT. This codes for CASTRGGPRDTQYF.

This sequence joins TRBV29-1 and TRBJ1-2; TRBD1 matches at 9 bases. Germline CDR1 reads SQVTM; CDR2 reads ANQGSEA. V was clipped by 7 bases and J by 12 bases; unmatched bases: 6. The CDR3 is made up of 10 amino acids. DNA of the CDR3: TGCAGCGCTAGGACAGGGGATAACACCTTC. Translation gives CSARTGDNTF.

This clonotype was counted ten times or more. V gene TRBV3-1 combines with J gene TRBJ2-2; D gene unclear. CDR1 LGHDT and CDR2 YNNKEL come from the germline V gene (reference sequence). This CDR3 contains 12 residues. The V and J ends lost 6 bases and 3 bases respectively, with 5 bases between them. The CDR3, as DNA: TGTGCCAGCAGTAGAGACACCGGGGAGCTGTTTTTT. It is translated as CASSRDTGELFF.